The 10 T cell receptor beta chains below all came from one sample that was sequenced in a study of long-term antiretroviral therapy in people with HIV. The libraries were made with immunoSEQ v3.0 at survey level. Sequenced by immunoSEQ multiplex PCR; TCRdb stores in-frame clones only, minus some. The table shows about 29,000 clones, with around 80% occurring only once. Material: unsorted PBMCs, obtained 1.5 years before starting antiretroviral therapy. These receptors all come from a man younger than 35 with HIV.

The chain couples TRBV19 to TRBJ2-1; no reliable D call. Germline lookup yields CDR1 LNHDA and CDR2 SQIVND (reference sequence). CDR3 length: 10 amino acids. V dropped 5 bases and J dropped 9 bases, with 5 bases sitting between them. CDR3 sequence (DNA): TGTGCCAGTAGTTGCTTTGAGCAGTTCTTC. Residues: CASSCFEQFF.

The chain employs TRBV4-3 and TRBJ2-1; 7 bases fit TRBD2. V gave up 3 bases and J gave up 3 bases; unmatched junction bases: 11. The germline CDR1 and CDR2 sequences are LGHNA and YSLEER. The CDR3 contains 17 residues. CDR3 nucleotide sequence: TGCGCCAGCAGCCAGTCCTGGCGGGCTAGCGGCTACAATGAGCAGTTCTTC. Its protein product is CASSQSWRASGYNEQFF.

The chain recombines TRBV7-2 with TRBJ2-1, with 8 bases identical to TRBD2. CDR1 and CDR2 from the germline V gene are SGHTA and FQGNSA. J lost 12 bases, V lost 5 bases, and 15 bases had no gene match. CDR3 size: 15 residues. CDR3 bases: TGTGCCAGCAGCCCCGAGGGCGGGGGGACGGGAAGGCAGTTCTTC. As protein: CASSPEGGGTGRQFF.

V and J are TRBV7-8 and TRBJ2-1; TRBD2 matches at 12 bases. Germline assignment: CDR1 SGHVS and CDR2 FQNEAQ. The CDR3 covers 18 residues. V was pared by 7 bases and J by 1 base, with 11 bases of the junction left unmatched. The CDR3 nucleotides are TGTGCCAGCAACAAAGGGCTAGCGGGGGGGAAATCCTACAATGAGCAGTTCTTC. It specifies CASNKGLAGGKSYNEQFF.

The gene calls are TRBV2 and TRBJ2-6; maybe TRBD2 (5 bases). Germline CDR1 is SNHLY and CDR2 is FYNNEI. The V end lost 6 bases, the J end lost 2 bases, and 8 bases lay between the germline ends. The length of the CDR3 is 14 residues. The CDR3 protein is CASSEGAGANVLTF. CDR3 coding DNA: TGTGCCAGCAGCGAGGGAGCTGGGGCCAACGTCCTGACTTTC.

The chain uses TRBV5-1 and TRBJ2-3; 8 bases agree with TRBD2. Per the germline V gene, CDR1 is SGHRS and CDR2 is YFSETQ. The junction had 8 bases not matched to a gene; V was cut back by 0 bases and J by 5 bases. The CDR3 has 16 residues. The CDR3 region has the DNA TGCGCCAGCAGCTTGGCCTTCGCGGGGGGAGGAGATACGCAGTATTTT. Its protein is CASSLAFAGGGDTQYF.

The rearrangement joins TRBV7-8 to TRBJ1-1; perhaps TRBD1 as D (6 bases). Trimming cost V 5 bases and J 6 bases, with 13 bases left between them. In germline, CDR1 is SGHVS, CDR2 FQNEAQ. This CDR3 spans 13 amino acids. The CDR3 DNA sequence: TGTGCCAGCAGCCCAGACAGGTTATCTGAAGCTTTCTTT. It codes for CASSPDRLSEAFF.

This chain uses TRBV29-1 with TRBJ2-7, with 13 bases that match TRBD2. This CDR3 comprises 15 residues. Germline-derived CDR1 and CDR2 are SQVTM and ANQGSEA. With V trimmed by 7 bases and J by 4 bases, 10 bases remained unmatched. Here the CDR3 reads CSAGKGTSGMYEQYF. The CDR3 DNA sequence: TGCAGCGCCGGAAAAGGGACTAGCGGGATGTACGAGCAGTACTTC.

The genes are TRBV7-9 and TRBJ1-2, with D possibly matching TRBD1 (5 bases). The CDR3 totals 13 residues. The V gene lost 1 base and the J gene lost 7 bases, with 10 bases spanning the gap. In germline, CDR1 is SEHNR, CDR2 FQNEAQ (reference sequence). DNA of the CDR3: TGTGCCAGCAGCTTAGTGGCAGGGAGTGGCTACACCTTC. Encoded protein: CASSLVAGSGYTF. The full variable domain, its missing parts supplied by reference TRBV7-9 and TRBJ1-2, is DTGVSQNPRHKITKRGQNVTFRCDPISEHNRLYWYRQTLGQGPEFLTYFQNEAQLEKSRLLSDRFSAERPKGSFSTLEIQRTEQGDSAMYLCASSLVAGSGYTFGSGTRLTVV.

The chain uses TRBV7-3 and TRBJ1-1; D is undetermined. V was trimmed by 2 bases and J by 5 bases, leaving 9 bases between them. Germline V gene lookup returns CDR1 SGHTA and CDR2 FQGTGA. There are 13 residues in the CDR3. The CDR3 sequence is CASSLGGRTEAFF. The CDR3 DNA reads TGTGCCAGCAGCTTAGGAGGAAGGACTGAAGCTTTCTTT. The full variable domain, in which reference TRBV7-3 and TRBJ1-1 provide the parts outside the CDR3, is GAGVSQTPSNKVTEKGKYVELRCDPISGHTALYWYRQSLGQGPEFLIYFQGTGAADDSGLPNDRFFAVRPEGSVSTLKIQRTERGDSAVYLCASSLGGRTEAFFGQGTRLTVV.